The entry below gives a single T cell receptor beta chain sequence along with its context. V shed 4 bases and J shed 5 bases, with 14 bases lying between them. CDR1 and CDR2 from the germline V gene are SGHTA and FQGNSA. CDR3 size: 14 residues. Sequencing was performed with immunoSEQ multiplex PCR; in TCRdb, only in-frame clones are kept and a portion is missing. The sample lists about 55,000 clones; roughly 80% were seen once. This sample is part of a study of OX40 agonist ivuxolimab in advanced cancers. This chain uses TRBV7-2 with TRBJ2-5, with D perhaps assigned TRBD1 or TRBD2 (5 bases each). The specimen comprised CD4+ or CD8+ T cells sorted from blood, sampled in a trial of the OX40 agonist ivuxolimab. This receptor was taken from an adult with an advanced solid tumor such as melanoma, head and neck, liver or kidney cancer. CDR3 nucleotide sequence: TGTGCCAGCAGCTCCTCGGGGCTAGGGGAGACCCAGTACTTC. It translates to CASSSSGLGETQYF.